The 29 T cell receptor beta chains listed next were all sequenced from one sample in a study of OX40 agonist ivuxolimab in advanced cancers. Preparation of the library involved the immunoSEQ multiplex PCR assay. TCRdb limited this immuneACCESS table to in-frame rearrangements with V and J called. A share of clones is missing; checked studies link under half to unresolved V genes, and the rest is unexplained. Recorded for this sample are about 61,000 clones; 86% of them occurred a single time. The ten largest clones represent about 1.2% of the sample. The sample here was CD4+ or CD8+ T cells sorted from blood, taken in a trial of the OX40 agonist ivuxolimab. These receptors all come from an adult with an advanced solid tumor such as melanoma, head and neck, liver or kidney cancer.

The CDR3 coding sequence is TGTGCCAGCAGCCCCCCGGGCCTAGCTAACTATGGCTACACCTTC. This codes for CASSPPGLANYGYTF. The rearrangement joins TRBV5-4 to TRBJ1-2; D is uncertain. Germline V gene sequence: CDR1 SGHNT, CDR2 YYREEE (reference sequence). Trimming pared 4 bases from V and 0 bases from J, leaving 13 bases between. The CDR3 has 15 residues. Filled out from reference TRBV5-4 and TRBJ1-2, the complete variable domain reads ETGVTQSPTHLIKTRGQQVTLRCSSQSGHNTVSWYQQALGQGPQFIFQYYREEENGRGNFPPRFSGLQFPNYSSELNVNALELDDSALYLCASSPPGLANYGYTFGSGTRLTVV.

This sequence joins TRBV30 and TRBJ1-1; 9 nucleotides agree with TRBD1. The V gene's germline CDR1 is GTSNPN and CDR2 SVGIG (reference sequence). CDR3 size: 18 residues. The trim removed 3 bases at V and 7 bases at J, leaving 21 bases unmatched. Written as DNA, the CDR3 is TGTGCCTGGAGGCCACACTTTGGGACAGGGCCCCACGTCGGTGAAGCTTTCTTT. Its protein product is CAWRPHFGTGPHVGEAFF.

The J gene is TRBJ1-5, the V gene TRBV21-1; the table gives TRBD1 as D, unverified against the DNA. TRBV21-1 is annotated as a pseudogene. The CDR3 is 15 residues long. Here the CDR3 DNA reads TGTGCCAGCAGCAAAGAGGGGGACCTGAATCAGCCCCAGCATTTT. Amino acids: CASSKEGDLNQPQHF.

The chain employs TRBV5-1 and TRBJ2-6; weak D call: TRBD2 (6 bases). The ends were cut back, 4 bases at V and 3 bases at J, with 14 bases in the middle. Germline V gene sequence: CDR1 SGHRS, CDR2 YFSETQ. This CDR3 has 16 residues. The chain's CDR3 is CASSLDGGGGANVLTF. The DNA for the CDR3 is TGCGCCAGCAGCCTGGACGGGGGAGGTGGGGCCAACGTCCTGACTTTC.

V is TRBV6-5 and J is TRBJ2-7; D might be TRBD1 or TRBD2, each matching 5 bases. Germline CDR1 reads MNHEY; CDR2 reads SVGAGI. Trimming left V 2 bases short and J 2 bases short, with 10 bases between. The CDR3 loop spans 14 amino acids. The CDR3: CASSYRGRAYEQYF. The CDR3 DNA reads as TGTGCCAGCAGTTACCGGGGCAGGGCCTACGAGCAGTACTTC.

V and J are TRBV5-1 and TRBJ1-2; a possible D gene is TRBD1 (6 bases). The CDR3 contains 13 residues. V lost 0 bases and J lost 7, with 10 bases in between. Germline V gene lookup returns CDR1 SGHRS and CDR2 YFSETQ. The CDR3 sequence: CASSLASGVGYTF. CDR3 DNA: TGCGCCAGCAGCTTGGCCTCAGGGGTTGGCTACACCTTC.

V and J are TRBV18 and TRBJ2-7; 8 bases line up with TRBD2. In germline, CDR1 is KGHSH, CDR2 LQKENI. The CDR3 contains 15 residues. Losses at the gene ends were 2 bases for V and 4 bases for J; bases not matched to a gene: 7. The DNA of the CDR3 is TGTGCCAGCTCACCAGTCTCGGGAGGGGGGTACGAGCAGTACTTC. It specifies CASSPVSGGGYEQYF. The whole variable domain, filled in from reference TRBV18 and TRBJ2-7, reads NAGVMQNPRHLVRRRGQEARLRCSPMKGHSHVYWYRQLPEEGLKFMVYLQKENIIDESGMPKERFSAEFPKEGPSILRIQQVVRGDSAAYFCASSPVSGGGYEQYFGPGTRLTVT.

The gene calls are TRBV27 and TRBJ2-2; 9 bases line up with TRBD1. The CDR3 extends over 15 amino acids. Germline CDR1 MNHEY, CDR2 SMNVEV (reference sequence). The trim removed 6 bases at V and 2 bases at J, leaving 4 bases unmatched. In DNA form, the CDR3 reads TGTGCCAGCAGGGGACAGGGAAGAAACACCGGGGAGCTGTTTTTT. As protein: CASRGQGRNTGELFF.

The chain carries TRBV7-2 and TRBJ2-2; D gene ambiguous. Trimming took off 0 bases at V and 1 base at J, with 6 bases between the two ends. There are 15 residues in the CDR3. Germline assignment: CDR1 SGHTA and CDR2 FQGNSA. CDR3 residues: CASSLAQLNTGELFF. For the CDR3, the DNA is TGTGCCAGCAGCTTAGCGCAGTTGAACACCGGGGAGCTGTTTTTT.

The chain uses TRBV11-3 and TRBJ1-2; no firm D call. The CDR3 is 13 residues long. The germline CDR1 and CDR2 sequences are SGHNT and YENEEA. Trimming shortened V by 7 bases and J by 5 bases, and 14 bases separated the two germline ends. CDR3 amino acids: CASTKRTGYGYTF. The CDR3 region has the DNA TGTGCCAGCACCAAAAGGACGGGGTATGGCTACACCTTC.

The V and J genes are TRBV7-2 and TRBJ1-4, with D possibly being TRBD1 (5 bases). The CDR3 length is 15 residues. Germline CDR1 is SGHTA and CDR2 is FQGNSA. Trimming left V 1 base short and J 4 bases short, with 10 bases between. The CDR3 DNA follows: TGTGCCAGCAGCTTAGATCTTAGGGGTAATGAAAAACTGTTTTTT. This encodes CASSLDLRGNEKLFF.

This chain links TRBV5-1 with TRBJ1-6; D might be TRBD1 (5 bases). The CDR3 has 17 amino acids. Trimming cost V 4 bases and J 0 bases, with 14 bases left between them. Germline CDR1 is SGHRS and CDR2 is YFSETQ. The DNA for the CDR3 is TGCGCCAGCAGCCTTGGGGAGGGGAGCTCCTATAATTCACCCCTCCACTTT. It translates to CASSLGEGSSYNSPLHF.

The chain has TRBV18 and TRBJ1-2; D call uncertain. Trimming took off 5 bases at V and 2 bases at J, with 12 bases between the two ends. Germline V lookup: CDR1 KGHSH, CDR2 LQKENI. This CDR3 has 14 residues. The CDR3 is CASSNERPNYGYTF. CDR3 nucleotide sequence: TGTGCCAGCTCAAACGAGCGACCAAACTATGGCTACACCTTC.

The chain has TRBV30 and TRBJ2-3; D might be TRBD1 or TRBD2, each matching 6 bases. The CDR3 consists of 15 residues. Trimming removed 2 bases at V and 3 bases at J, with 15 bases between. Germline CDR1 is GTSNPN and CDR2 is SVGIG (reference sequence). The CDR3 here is CAWSRGPPGTDTQYF. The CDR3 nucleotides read TGTGCCTGGAGTCGGGGGCCCCCGGGGACAGATACGCAGTATTTT.

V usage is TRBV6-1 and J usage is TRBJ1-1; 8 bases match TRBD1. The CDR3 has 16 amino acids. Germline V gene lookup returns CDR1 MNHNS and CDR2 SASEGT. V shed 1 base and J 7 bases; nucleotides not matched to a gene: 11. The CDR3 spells CASSEVTGEGRNEAFF. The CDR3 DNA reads TGTGCCAGCAGTGAAGTGACAGGGGAAGGTCGGAATGAAGCTTTCTTT.

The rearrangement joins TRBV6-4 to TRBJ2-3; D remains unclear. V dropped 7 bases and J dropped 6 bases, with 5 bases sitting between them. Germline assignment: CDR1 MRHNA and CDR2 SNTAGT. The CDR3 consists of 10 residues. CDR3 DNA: TGTGCCAGCAAAGGCGATACGCAGTATTTT. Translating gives CASKGDTQYF.

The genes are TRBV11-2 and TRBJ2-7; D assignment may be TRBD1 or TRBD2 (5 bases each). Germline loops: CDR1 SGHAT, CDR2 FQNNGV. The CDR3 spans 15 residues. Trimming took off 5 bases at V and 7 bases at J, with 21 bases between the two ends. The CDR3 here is CASSPGARSDLEQYF. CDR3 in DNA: TGTGCCAGCAGCCCCGGGGCCCGCTCTGACCTGGAGCAGTACTTC.

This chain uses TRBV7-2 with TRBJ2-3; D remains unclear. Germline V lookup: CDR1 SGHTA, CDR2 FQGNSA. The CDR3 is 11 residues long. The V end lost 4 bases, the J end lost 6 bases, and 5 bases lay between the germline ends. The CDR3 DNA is TGTGCCAGCAGCTGGGGTGATACGCAGTATTTT. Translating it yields CASSWGDTQYF.

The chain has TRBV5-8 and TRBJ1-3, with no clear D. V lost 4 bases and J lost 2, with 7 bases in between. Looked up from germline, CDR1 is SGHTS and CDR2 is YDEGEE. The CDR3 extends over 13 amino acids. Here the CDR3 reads CASSRAAGNTIYF. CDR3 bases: TGTGCCAGCAGCCGTGCGGCTGGAAACACCATATATTTT.

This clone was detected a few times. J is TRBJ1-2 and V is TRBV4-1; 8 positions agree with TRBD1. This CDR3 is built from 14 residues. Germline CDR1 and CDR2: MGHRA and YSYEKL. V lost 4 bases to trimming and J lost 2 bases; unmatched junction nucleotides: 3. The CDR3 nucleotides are TGCGCCAGCAGCCGCGACAGGGGAAACTATGGCTACACCTTC. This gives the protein CASSRDRGNYGYTF.

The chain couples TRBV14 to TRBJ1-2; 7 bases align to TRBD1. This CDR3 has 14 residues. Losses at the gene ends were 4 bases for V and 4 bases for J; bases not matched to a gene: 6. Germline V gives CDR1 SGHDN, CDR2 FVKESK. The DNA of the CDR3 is TGTGCCAGCAGCCTACAGGGGCCCCTCTATGGCTACACCTTC. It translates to CASSLQGPLYGYTF.

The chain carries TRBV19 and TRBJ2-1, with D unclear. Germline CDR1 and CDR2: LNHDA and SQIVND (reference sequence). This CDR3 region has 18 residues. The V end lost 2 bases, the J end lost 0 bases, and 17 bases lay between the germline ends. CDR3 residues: CASSIPPVVSSSYNEQFF. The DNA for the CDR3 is TGTGCCAGTAGTATACCCCCGGTGGTGAGTAGCTCCTACAATGAGCAGTTCTTC.

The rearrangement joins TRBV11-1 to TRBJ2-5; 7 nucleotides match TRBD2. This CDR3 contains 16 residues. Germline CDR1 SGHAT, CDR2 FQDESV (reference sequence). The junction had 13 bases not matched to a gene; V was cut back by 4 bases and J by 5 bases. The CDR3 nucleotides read TGTGCCAGCAGCTACCGACTAGCAGCCCCCGCGGAGACCCAGTACTTC. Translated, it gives CASSYRLAAPAETQYF.

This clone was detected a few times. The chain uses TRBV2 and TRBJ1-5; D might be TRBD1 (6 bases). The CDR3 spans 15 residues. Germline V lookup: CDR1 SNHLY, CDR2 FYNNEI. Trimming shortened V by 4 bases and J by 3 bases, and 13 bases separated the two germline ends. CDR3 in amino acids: CASSAGGLVNQPQHF. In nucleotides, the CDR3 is TGTGCCAGCAGTGCCGGGGGGCTTGTCAATCAGCCCCAGCATTTT.

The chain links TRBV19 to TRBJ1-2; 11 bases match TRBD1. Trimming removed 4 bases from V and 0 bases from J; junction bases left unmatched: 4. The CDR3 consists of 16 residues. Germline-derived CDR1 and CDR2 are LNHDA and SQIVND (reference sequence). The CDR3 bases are TGTGCCAGTAGTAAGGGACAGGGGGTCACTAACTATGGCTACACCTTC. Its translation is CASSKGQGVTNYGYTF.

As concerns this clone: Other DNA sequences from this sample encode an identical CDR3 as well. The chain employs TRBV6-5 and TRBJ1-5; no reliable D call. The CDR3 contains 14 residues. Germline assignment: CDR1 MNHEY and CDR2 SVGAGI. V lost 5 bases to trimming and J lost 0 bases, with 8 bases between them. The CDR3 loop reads CASSPLRSNQPQHF. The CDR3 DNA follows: TGTGCCAGCAGTCCCCTGCGTAGCAATCAGCCCCAGCATTTT.

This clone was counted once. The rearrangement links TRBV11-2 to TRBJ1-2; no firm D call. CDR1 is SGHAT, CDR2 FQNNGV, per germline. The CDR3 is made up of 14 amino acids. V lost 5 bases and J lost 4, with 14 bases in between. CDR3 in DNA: TGTGCCAGCAGCCACCCAAGGAGGAGCTATGGCTACACCTTC. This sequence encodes CASSHPRRSYGYTF.

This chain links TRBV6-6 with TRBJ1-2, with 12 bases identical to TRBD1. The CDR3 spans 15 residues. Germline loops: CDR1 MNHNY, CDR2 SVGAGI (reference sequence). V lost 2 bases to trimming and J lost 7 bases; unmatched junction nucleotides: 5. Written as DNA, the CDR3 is TGTGCCAGCAGTTACATGGGACAGGGGGCGACTGGCTACACCTTC. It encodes CASSYMGQGATGYTF.

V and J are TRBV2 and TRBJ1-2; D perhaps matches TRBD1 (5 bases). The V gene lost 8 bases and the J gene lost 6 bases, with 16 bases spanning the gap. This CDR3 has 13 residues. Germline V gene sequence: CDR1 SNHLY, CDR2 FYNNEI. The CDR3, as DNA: TGTGCCAGCCATGTAATGGGGGGGAATGGCTACACCTTC. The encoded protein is CASHVMGGNGYTF.